The 5 T cell receptor beta chains presented below share a single source sample, sequenced in a study of T cells in Graves' hyperthyroidism and ophthalmopathy. Researchers took RNA transcripts and amplified the TCR beta CDR3 regions from them. Using the HTBI primer set, a first-round RT-PCR was run on the TCR CDR3. TCRdb recomputed calls from the multiplex PCR reads with MiXCR, one row per CDR3 protein. Of approximately 300,000 distinct CDR3 sequences in the sample, approximately 17% are singletons; the top ten hold around 58%. Sequences were obtained from blood. Receptor source: a woman aged 55 to 70 with Graves' ophthalmopathy.

Comments on this clonotype: The junction shows a germline mismatch at one end, possibly a read error. This chain links TRBV20-1 with TRBJ2-2, with TRBD2 as a possible D gene (6 bases). The CDR3 covers 13 residues. Germline V CDR1 and CDR2: DFQATT, SNEGSKA (reference sequence). CDR3 loop: CSARETSPGELFF. CDR3 in DNA: TGCAGTGCTAGGGAAACTAGCCCCGGAGAGCTGTTTTTT.

This clonotype was seen a handful of times. The chain employs TRBV7-9 and TRBJ1-1, with D perhaps matching TRBD1 (6 bases). The CDR3 is 13 amino acids. The V and J ends lost 1 base and 13 bases respectively, with 16 bases between them. CDR1 and CDR2 from the germline V gene are SEHNR and FQNEAQ (reference sequence). The DNA for the CDR3 is TGTGCCAGCAGCTTAGACAGGGACGAGCGTGATTTCTTT. Translated, it gives CASSLDRDERDFF.

This clonotype has more than one count but fewer than ten. The gene calls are TRBV18 and TRBJ2-6; D might be TRBD1 (5 bases). The germline V gene has CDR1 KGHSH and CDR2 LQKENI. V was cut by 10 bases and J by 1 base, with 8 bases left in between. The CDR3 is made up of 13 amino acids. CDR3: CATPGSGANVLTF. The CDR3 region has the DNA TGTGCCACTCCAGGGTCTGGGGCCAACGTCCTGACTTTC.

The chain links TRBV18 to TRBJ1-5, with a possible D match to TRBD1 (6 bases). The CDR3 spans 13 residues. The germline V gene encodes CDR1 KGHSH and CDR2 LQKENI. V was clipped by 3 bases and J by 7 bases, with 10 bases between them. CDR3 in DNA: TGTGCCAGCTCACCGGGGGGCGCACAGCCCCAGCATTTT. Protein sequence: CASSPGGAQPQHF.

The gene calls are TRBV5-1 and TRBJ2-1; 10 nucleotides match TRBD2. CDR1 is SGHRS and CDR2 is YFSETQ in the germline V gene. The length of the CDR3 is 15 residues. V trimming: 6 bases; J trimming: 6 bases; junction bases outside the gene matches: 9. CDR3 region: CASKIRIAGGNEQFF. CDR3 in DNA: TGCGCCAGCAAAATTCGTATAGCGGGAGGCAATGAGCAGTTCTTC.